A selection of T cell receptor beta chains follows, all from one sample in a study of vaccination and CD4 T cells after COVID-19. Their specific antigens are unknown. TCRdb re-derived calls from the PCR reads in MiXCR, one entry per CDR3 protein. The table lists over 14,000 distinct CDR3 sequences, approximately 52% of them singletons, with around 7.7% in the top ten. Sequenced sample: CD4+ T cells from blood, cultured in vitro. Receptor source: a human donor who had recovered from COVID-19. Each CDR3 is given without its conserved first and last residue. A D gene is named only where the DNA matches it firmly.

D | V | CDR3
TRBD1 | TRBV12-3/TRBV12-4 | ASRIQGAGGYT
TRBD1 | TRBV15 | ATSRSMTGTYSGNTIY
TRBD1 | TRBV2 | ASTPGQGTYGYT
NA | TRBV4-2 | ASSHPGGGGTEAF
TRBD1 | TRBV29-1 | SVADRASGYT
NA | TRBV12-5 | ASGLDWGEETQY
NA | TRBV20-1 | SASEAGYEQY
NA | TRBV20-1 | SATNVAASYEQY
TRBD1 | TRBV7-9 | ASPPTGHSGELF
TRBD1 | TRBV6-1 | ASKYSGGGNTEAF
NA | TRBV7-9 | ASSQDGGPHGYT
NA | TRBV5-1 | ASSLGQAGYGYT
NA | TRBV18 | ASSSTENTEAF
TRBD2 | TRBV6-2/TRBV6-3 | ASRSLAGVQYEQF
TRBD1 | TRBV24-1 | ATRSTGGGYT
TRBD1 | TRBV30 | AWRLRTGWDNTEAF
NA | TRBV20-1 | SARDFGGAGHQPQH
NA | TRBV7-9 | ASSLARSASTGELF
NA | TRBV2 | ASTRQGNTEAF
TRBD2 | TRBV11-3 | ASSLERDYQY
NA | TRBV6-2/TRBV6-3 | ASSDPALGTDTQY
TRBD1 | TRBV7-8 | ASSLGGTGNYGYT
NA | TRBV6-5 | ASSFQGADYGYT
NA | TRBV2 | ATQGPGPETQY
TRBD1 | TRBV10-3 | AISEGTGLIDTIY
TRBD1 | TRBV19 | ASSSGGSNTEAF
TRBD1 | TRBV2 | ASSPRTGAAYGYT
TRBD2 | TRBV7-8 | ASSSQTSGGQETQY
TRBD1 | TRBV7-2 | ASSLARQGSGEQY
NA | TRBV6-2/TRBV6-3 | ASSYDGDMPYEQY
TRBD1 | TRBV20-1 | SATPGTAYEQY
NA | TRBV6-1 | ASSEHLVIAF
NA | TRBV2 | ASKGPGNTEAF
NA | TRBV19 | ASSITGAPGANVLT
NA | TRBV20-1 | SARTPGSSYNEQF
NA | TRBV27 | ASSSKTGLHGTQY
NA | TRBV20-1 | SARSGDQPQH
NA | TRBV6-1 | ASSHYPQGRQETYEQY
NA | TRBV4-2 | ASSQAWLETDTQY
TRBD1 | TRBV29-1 | SVGQGPEKLF
NA | TRBV7-8 | ASSLANRVNQPQH
TRBD1 | TRBV24-1 | ATSDPGQGPTDTQY
TRBD1 | TRBV20-1 | GARTGSTDTQY
TRBD1 | TRBV5-6 | ASSARITGGSGTEAF
NA | TRBV27 | ASSDWQGTSNTGELF
NA | TRBV15 | ATSRVKSAAATQY
NA | TRBV10-3 | AIRLGVYGYT
NA | TRBV20-1 | SASVPGRTDTQY
NA | TRBV30 | AWSVRGGIGYT
NA | TRBV10-3 | AISERRADLKYGYT
NA | TRBV5-4 | ASSPKRSTDTQY
TRBD1 | TRBV5-1 | ASRVGAGQMNTEAF
NA | TRBV21-1 | ASSNPGGKTYNEQF
TRBD2 | TRBV27 | ASSQLAGVETQY
TRBD2 | TRBV29-1 | SVEGGRASYNEQF
NA | TRBV7-8 | ASSLDWQYTGELF
NA | TRBV27 | ASSLGVTYNSPLH
NA | TRBV10-2 | ASRDSGSTDTQY